This TCR beta chain was documented in a study of T cell changes during pregnancy in multiple sclerosis. The CDR3 spans 15 residues. Per the germline V gene, CDR1 is MNHNY and CDR2 is SVGAGI (reference sequence). J lost 10 bases, V lost 6 bases, and 11 bases had no gene match. The repertoire was sequenced with immunoSEQ multiplex PCR; TCRdb's copy has only in-frame clones and lacks some. The data contain more than 70,000 clones, around 93% of them singletons. This specimen consisted of peripheral blood, obtained in the second trimester of pregnancy. This clonotype was obtained from a female donor with multiple sclerosis, enrolled in a pregnancy study. The V and J genes are TRBV6-6 and TRBJ1-6; TRBD1 agrees at 8 bases. The DNA for the CDR3 is TGTGCCAGCAGAAACGGACAGGGAGAAGAATCACCCCTCCACTTT. This translates into CASRNGQGEESPLHF.